This TCR beta chain was documented in a study of cytotoxic CD8 clonotypes in ibrutinib-treated CLL. Study at large: Response samples were taken after a median of approximately 11 months on treatment, range 6 to 36. Study-wide points: Public clonotypes showed up rarely, and on treatment they shrank or held steady.

CDR1 SGHAT and CDR2 FQNNGV come from the germline V gene. Trimming removed 2 bases from V and 3 bases from J; junction bases left unmatched: 6. This CDR3 is 15 amino acids long. Notes on this clone: What it recognizes is unknown.

Around 2.2 micrograms of genomic DNA, which was extracted from cryopreserved PBMCs, served as the material used for the TCR beta libraries. Measured with immunoSEQ multiplex PCR; TCRdb has only the in-frame clones, and not every one. The sample yields some 200,000 clones, roughly three quarters seen once. The TCR was taken from a human donor with chronic lymphocytic leukemia. The sample was PBMCs, taken after 12 months of ibrutinib treatment. The J gene is TRBJ2-7, the V gene TRBV11-2, with 8 bases matching TRBD2. This chain's CDR3 is CASSLLAGDLYEQYF. In DNA form, the CDR3 reads TGTGCCAGCAGCTTACTAGCGGGTGATCTCTACGAGCAGTACTTC.